This T cell receptor beta chain appears in the sequencing data of a study of T cells in Graves' hyperthyroidism and ophthalmopathy. Amplification yielded TCR beta CDR3 regions, with RNA transcripts as the source. First-round RT-PCR of the TCR CDR3 relied on the HTBI primer set. TCRdb itself ran the multiplex PCR reads through MiXCR, one entry per CDR3 protein. The table includes under 250,000 distinct CDR3 sequences, approximately 24% detected once. The CDR3 is 16 residues long. V dropped 1 base and J dropped 6; count of bases not matched to a gene: 9. Germline V CDR1 and CDR2: SGHAT, FQNNGV. This clonotype was recorded at least ten times. Its antigen is still unknown. Findings of the study overall: The model anticipated ophthalmopathy a median 6.5 months pre-onset.

The sequenced sample consisted of blood. The rearrangement joins TRBV11-2 to TRBJ2-7, with TRBD2 matching 10 bases. This sequence was found in a woman aged 40 to 55 with Graves' ophthalmopathy. As DNA, the CDR3 is TGTGCCAGCAGCTTAGGTGTTAGCGGGAGGATGGGCGAGCAGTACTTC. Translation: CASSLGVSGRMGEQYF.